This T cell receptor beta chain was recovered during a study of T cell responses to AZD1222 COVID-19 vaccine. Profiling relied on immunoSEQ multiplex PCR, and the TCRdb table lists in-frame clones only, not all of them. Found here are over 110,000 clones, roughly 92% of them singletons; the top ten hold around 1.7%. This clone has just one count. CDR3 size: 15 residues. Germline values: CDR1 SEHNR, CDR2 FQNEAQ (reference sequence). The ends lost 2 bases at V and 3 bases at J; junction bases unmatched: 1. The sequence derives from an adult in good health. The chain carries TRBV7-9 and TRBJ2-1; 10 nucleotides agree with TRBD2. Sample: peripheral blood, taken on day 0 of AZD1222 vaccination. CDR3 protein: CASSLLAGDYNEQFF. The DNA for the CDR3 is TGTGCCAGCAGCTTACTAGCGGGAGACTACAATGAGCAGTTCTTC.